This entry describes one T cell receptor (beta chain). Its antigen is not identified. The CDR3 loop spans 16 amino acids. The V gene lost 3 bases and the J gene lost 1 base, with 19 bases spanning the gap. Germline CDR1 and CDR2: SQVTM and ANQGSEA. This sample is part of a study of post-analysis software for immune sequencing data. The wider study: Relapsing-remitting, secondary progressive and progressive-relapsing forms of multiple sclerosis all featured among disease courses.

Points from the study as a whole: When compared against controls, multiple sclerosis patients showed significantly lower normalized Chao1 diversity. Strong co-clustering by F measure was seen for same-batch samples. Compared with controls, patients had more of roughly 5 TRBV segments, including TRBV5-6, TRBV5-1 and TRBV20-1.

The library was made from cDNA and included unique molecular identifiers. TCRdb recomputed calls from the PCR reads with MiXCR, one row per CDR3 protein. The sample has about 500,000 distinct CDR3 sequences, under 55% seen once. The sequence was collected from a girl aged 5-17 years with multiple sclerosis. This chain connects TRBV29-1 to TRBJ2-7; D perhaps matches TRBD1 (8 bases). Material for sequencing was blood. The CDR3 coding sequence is TGCAGCGTTGATGGTCTCGGACAGGGAGGGTCCTACGAGCAGTACTTC. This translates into CSVDGLGQGGSYEQYF.